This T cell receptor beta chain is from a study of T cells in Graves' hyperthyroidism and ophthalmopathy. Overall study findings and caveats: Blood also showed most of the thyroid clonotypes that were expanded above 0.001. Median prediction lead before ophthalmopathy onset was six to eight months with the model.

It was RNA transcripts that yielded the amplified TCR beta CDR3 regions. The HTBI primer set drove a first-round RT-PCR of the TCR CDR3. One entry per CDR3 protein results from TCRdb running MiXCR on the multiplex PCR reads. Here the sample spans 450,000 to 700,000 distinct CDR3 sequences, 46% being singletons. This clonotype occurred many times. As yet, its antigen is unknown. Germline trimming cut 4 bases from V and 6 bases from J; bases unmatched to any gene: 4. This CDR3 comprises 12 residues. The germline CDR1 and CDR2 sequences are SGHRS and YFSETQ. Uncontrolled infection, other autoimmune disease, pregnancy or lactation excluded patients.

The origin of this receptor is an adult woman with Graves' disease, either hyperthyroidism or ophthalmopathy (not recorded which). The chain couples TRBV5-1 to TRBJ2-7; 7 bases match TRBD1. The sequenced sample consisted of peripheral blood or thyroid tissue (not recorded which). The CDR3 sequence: CASSHRQGEQYF. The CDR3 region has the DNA TGCGCCAGCAGCCATCGACAGGGCGAGCAGTACTTC.